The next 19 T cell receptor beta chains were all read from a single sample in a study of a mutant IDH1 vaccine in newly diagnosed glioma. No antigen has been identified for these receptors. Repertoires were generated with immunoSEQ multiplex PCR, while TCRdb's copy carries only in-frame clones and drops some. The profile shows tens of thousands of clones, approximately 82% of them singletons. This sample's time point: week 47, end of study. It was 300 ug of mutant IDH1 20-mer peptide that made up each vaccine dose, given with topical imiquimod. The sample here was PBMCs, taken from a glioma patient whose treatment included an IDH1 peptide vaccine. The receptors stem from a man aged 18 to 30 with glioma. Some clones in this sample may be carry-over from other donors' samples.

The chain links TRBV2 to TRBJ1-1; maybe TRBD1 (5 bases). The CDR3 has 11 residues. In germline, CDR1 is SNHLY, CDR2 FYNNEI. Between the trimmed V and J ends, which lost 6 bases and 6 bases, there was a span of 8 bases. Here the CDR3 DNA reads TGTGCCAGCAGCGGGGGGGCTGAAGCTTTCTTT. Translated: CASSGGAEAFF.

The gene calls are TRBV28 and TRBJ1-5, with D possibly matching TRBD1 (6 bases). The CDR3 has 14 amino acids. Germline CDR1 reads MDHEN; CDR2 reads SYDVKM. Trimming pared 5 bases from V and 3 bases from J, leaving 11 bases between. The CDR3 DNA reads TGTGCCAGCAGTCCGCCGGGACACAATCAGCCCCAGCATTTT. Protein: CASSPPGHNQPQHF.

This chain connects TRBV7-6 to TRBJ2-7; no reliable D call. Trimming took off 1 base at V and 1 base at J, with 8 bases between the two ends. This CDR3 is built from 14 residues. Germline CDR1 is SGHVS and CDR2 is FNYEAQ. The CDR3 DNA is TGTGCCAGCAGCTTAGAGGGCCGTTCCTACGAGCAGTACTTC. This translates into CASSLEGRSYEQYF.

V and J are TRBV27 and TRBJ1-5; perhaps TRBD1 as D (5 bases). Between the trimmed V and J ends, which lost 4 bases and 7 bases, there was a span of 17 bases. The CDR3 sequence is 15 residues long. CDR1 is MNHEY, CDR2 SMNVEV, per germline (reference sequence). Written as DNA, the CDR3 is TGTGCCAGCAGTTCTTTATGGGGGTCGGGGCAGCCCCAGCATTTT. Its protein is CASSSLWGSGQPQHF.

Here the CDR3 DNA reads TGTGCCAGCAGTGGACGTTTCACAGATACGCAGTATTTT. This gives the protein CASSGRFTDTQYF. The chain couples TRBV25-1 to TRBJ2-3; D unresolved. Germline V gene sequence: CDR1 MGHDK, CDR2 SYGVNS. Trimming took 4 bases from V and 2 from J, leaving 7 bases between them. This CDR3 region has 13 residues.

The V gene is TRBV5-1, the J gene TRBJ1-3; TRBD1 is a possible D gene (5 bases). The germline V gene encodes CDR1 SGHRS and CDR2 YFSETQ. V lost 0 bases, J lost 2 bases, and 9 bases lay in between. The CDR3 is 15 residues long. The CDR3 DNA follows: TGCGCCAGCAGCTTGGCTCAGGGCACTGGAAACACCATATATTTT. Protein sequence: CASSLAQGTGNTIYF.

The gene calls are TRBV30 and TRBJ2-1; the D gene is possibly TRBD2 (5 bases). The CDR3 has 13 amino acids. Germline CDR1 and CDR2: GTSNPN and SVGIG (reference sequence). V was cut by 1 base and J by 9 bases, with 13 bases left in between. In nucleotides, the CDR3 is TGTGCCTGGAGTGCATTGCGGGCGGCTGAGCAGTTCTTC. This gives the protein CAWSALRAAEQFF.

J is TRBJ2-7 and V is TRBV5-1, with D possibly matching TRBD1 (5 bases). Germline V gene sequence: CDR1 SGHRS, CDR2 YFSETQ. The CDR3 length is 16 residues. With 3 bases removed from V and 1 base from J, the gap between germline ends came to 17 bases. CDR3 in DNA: TGCGCCAGCAGCTACGACACCGACAGACCATCCTACGAGCAGTACTTC. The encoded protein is CASSYDTDRPSYEQYF. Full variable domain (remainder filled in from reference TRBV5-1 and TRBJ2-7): KAGVTQTPRYLIKTRGQQVTLSCSPISGHRSVSWYQQTPGQGLQFLFEYFSETQRNKGNFPGRFSGRQFSNSRSEMNVSTLELGDSALYLCASSYDTDRPSYEQYFGPGTRLTVT.

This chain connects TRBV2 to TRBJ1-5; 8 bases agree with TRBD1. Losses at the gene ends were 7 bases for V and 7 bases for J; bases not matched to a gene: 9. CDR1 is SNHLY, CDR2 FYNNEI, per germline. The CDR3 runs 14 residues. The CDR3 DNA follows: TGTGCCAGCACCCAGGACAGGGTGTGGCAGCCCCAGCATTTT. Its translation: CASTQDRVWQPQHF.

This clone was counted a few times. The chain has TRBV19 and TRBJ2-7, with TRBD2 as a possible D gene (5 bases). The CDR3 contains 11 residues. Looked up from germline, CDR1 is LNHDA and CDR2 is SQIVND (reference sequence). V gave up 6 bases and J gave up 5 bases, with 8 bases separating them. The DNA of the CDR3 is TGTGCCAGTAGGTCGGGAAACGAGCAGTACTTC. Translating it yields CASRSGNEQYF.

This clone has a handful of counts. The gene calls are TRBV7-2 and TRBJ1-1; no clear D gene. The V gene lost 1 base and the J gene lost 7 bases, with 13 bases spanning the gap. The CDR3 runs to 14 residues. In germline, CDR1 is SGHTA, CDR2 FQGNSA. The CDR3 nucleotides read TGTGCCAGCAGCTTAGAGGGCAGACCAATTGAAGCTTTCTTT. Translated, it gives CASSLEGRPIEAFF.

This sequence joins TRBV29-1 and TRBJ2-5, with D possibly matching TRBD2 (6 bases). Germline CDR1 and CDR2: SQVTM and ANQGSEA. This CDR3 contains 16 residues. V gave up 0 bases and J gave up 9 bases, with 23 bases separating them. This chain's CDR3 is CSVEDESLGGREAQYF. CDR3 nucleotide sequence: TGCAGCGTTGAAGATGAGTCCCTCGGGGGACGCGAGGCCCAGTACTTC.

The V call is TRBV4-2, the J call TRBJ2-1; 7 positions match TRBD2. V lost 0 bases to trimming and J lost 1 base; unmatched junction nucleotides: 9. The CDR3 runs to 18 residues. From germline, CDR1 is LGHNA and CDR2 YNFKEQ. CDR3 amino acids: CASSQDWGGSRSYNEQFF. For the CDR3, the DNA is TGTGCCAGCAGCCAAGATTGGGGGGGTTCGAGGTCCTACAATGAGCAGTTCTTC.

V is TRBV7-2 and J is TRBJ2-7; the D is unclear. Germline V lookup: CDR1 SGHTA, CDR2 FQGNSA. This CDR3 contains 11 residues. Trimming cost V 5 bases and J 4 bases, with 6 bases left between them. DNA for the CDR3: TGTGCCAGCAGCCCGATGTACGAGCAGTACTTC. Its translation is CASSPMYEQYF.

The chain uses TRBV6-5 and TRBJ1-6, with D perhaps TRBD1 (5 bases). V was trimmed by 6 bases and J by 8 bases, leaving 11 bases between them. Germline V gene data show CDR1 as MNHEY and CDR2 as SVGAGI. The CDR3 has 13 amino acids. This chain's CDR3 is CASSEGWHSPLHF. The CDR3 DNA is TGTGCCAGCAGCGAGGGGTGGCATTCACCCCTCCACTTT.

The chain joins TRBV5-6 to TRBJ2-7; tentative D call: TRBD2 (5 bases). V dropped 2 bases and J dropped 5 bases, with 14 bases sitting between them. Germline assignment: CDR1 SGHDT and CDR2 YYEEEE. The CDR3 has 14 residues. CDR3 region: CASSLTGIVNEQYF. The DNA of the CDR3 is TGTGCCAGCAGCTTAACCGGGATAGTCAACGAGCAGTACTTC.

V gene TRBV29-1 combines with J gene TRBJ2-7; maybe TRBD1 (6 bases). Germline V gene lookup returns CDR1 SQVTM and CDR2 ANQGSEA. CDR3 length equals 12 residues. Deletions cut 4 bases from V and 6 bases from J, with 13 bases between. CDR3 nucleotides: TGCAGCGTTGCAGGGGCAGTGGGCGAGCAGTACTTC. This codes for CSVAGAVGEQYF.

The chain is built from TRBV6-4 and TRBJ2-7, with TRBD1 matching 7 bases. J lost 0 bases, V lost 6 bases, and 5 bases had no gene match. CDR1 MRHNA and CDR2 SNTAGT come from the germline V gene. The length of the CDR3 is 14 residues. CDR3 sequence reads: CASRQGDCSYEQYF. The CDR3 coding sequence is TGTGCCAGCAGGCAGGGGGATTGCTCCTACGAGCAGTACTTC.

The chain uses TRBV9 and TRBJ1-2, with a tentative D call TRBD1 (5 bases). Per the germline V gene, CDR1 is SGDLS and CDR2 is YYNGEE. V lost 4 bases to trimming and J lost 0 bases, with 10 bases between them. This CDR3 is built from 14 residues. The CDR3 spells CASSTGTTNYGYTF. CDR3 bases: TGTGCCAGCAGCACCGGGACGACTAACTATGGCTACACCTTC.